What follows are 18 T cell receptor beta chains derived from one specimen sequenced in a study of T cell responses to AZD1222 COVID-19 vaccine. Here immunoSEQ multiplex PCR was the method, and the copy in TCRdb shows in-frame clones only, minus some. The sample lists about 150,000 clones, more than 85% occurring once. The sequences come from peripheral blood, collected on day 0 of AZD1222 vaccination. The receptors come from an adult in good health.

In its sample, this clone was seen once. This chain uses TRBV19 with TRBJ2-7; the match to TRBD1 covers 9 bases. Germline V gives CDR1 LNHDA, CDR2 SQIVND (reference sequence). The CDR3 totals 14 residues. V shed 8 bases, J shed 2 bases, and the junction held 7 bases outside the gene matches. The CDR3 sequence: CASENGTGPYEQYF. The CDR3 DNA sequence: TGTGCCAGTGAAAATGGGACAGGGCCCTACGAGCAGTACTTC.

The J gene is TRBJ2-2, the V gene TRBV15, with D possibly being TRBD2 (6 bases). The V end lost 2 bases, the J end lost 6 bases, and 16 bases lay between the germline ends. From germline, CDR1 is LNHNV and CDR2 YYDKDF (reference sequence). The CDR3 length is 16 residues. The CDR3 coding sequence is TGTGCCACCAGCAGAACCTCGGGACGCGGGGCCGGGGAGCTGTTTTTT. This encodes CATSRTSGRGAGELFF.

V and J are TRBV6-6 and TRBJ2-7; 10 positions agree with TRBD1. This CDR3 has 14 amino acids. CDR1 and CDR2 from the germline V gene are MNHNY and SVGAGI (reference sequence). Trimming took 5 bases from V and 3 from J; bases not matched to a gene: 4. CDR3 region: CASSHRDRGYEQYF. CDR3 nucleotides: TGTGCCAGCAGTCACCGGGACAGGGGCTACGAGCAGTACTTC.

The CDR3 DNA follows: TGCAGTGCTAGTCGAGGACATCTGAACACTGAAGCTTTCTTT. It specifies CSASRGHLNTEAFF. The V gene is TRBV20-1, the J gene TRBJ1-1; the D gene is possibly TRBD1 (5 bases). The germline CDR1 and CDR2 sequences are DFQATT and SNEGSKA (reference sequence). Trimming left V 3 bases short and J 0 bases short, with 11 bases between. The CDR3 extends over 14 amino acids.

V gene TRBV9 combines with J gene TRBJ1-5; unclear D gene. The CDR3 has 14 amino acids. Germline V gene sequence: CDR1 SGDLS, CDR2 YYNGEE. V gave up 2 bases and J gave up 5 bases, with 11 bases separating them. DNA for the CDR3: TGTGCCAGCAGCGTTGGTGTTGTGGATCAGCCCCAGCATTTT. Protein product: CASSVGVVDQPQHF. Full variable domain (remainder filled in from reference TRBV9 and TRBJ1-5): DSGVTQTPKHLITATGQRVTLRCSPRSGDLSVYWYQQSLDQGLQFLIQYYNGEERAKGNILERFSAQQFPDLHSELNLSSLELGDSALYFCASSVGVVDQPQHFGDGTRLSIL.

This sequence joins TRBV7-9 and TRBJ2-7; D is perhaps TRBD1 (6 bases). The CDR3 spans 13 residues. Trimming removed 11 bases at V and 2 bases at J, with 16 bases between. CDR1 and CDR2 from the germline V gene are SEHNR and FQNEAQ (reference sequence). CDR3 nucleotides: TGTGCCGGGGGCAGTGGGTCCGCCTACGAGCAGTACTTC. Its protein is CAGGSGSAYEQYF.

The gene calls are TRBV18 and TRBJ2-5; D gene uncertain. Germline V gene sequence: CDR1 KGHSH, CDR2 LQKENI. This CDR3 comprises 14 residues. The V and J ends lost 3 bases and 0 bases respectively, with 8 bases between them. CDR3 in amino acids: CASSPTANQETQYF. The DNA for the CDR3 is TGTGCCAGCTCACCGACCGCAAACCAAGAGACCCAGTACTTC.

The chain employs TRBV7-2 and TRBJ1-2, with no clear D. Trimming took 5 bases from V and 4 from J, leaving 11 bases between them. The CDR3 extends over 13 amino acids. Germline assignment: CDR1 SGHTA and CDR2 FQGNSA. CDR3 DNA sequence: TGTGCCAGCAGCCGACAACAGTCCTATGGCTACACCTTC. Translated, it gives CASSRQQSYGYTF.

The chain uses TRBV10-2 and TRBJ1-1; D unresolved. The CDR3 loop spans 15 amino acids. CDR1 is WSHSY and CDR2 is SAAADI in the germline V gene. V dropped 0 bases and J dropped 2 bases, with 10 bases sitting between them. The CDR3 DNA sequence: TGCGCCAGCAGTGAGTCGCAGCCTTTTAACACTGAAGCTTTCTTT. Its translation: CASSESQPFNTEAFF.

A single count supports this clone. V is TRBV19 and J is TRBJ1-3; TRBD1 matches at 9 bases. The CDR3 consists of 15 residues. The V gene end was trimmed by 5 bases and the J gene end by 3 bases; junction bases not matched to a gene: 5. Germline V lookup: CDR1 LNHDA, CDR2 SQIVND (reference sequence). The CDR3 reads CASSLGTGIGNTIYF. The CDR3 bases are TGTGCCAGTAGTCTCGGGACAGGGATTGGAAACACCATATATTTT.

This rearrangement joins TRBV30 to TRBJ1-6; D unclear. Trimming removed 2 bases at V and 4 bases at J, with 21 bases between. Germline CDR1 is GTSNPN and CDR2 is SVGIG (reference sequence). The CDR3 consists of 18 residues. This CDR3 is CAWSYGRVSSKYNSPLHF. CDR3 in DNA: TGTGCCTGGAGTTACGGACGGGTTTCATCGAAGTATAATTCACCCCTCCACTTT.

The CDR3: CASKMGIQETQYF. DNA for the CDR3: TGTGCCAGCAAAATGGGGATCCAAGAGACCCAGTACTTC. The chain recombines TRBV7-9 with TRBJ2-5; D unclear. V was pared by 7 bases and J by 1 base, with 10 bases between. Germline V lookup: CDR1 SEHNR, CDR2 FQNEAQ (reference sequence). This CDR3 spans 13 amino acids. Filled out from reference TRBV7-9 and TRBJ2-5, the complete variable domain reads DTGVSQNPRHKITKRGQNVTFRCDPISEHNRLYWYRQTLGQGPEFLTYFQNEAQLEKSRLLSDRFSAERPKGSFSTLEIQRTEQGDSAMYLCASKMGIQETQYFGPGTRLLVL.

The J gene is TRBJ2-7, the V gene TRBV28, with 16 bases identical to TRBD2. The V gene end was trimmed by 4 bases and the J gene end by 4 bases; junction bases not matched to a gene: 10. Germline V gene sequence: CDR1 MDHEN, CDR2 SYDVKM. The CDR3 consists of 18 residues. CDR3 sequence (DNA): TGTGCCAGCAGTTCTGGGGGACTAGCGGGAGGGCCTAGGTACGAGCAGTACTTC. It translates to CASSSGGLAGGPRYEQYF.

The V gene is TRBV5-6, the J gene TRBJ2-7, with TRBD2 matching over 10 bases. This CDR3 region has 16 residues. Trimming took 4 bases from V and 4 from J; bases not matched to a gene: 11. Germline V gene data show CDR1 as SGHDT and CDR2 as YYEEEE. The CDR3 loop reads CASSLGRSSGGYEQYF. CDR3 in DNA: TGTGCCAGCAGCCTCGGTCGTTCTAGCGGGGGTTACGAGCAGTACTTC.

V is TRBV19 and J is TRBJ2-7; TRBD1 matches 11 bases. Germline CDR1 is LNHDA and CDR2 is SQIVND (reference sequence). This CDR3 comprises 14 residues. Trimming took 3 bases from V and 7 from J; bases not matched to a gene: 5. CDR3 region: CASSMDRGLGEQYF. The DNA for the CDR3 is TGTGCCAGTAGTATGGACAGGGGGCTCGGGGAGCAGTACTTC. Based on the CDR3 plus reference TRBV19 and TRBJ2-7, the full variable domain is DGGITQSPKYLFRKEGQNVTLSCEQNLNHDAMYWYRQDPGQGLRLIYYSQIVNDFQKGDIAEGYSVSREKKESFPLTVTSAQKNPTAFYLCASSMDRGLGEQYFGPGTRLTVT.

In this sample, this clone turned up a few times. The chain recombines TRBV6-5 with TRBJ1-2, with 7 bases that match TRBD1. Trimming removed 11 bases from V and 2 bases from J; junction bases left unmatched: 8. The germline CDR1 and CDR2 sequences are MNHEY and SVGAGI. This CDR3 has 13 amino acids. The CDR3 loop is CAHSRGWNYGYTF. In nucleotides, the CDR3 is TGTGCCCACTCCAGGGGGTGGAACTATGGCTACACCTTC.

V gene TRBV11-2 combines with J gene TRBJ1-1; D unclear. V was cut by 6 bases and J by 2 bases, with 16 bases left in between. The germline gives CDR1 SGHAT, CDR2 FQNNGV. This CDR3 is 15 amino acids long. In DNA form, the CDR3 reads TGTGCCAGCAGTCTCACGGCCCGGCAAAACACTGAAGCTTTCTTT. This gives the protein CASSLTARQNTEAFF.

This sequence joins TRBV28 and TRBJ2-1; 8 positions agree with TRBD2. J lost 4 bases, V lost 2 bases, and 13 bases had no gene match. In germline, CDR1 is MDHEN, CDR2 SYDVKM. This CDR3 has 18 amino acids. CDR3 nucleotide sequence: TGTGCCAGCAGTTTACCCTCAAGTCGGCGGGAGGTTTACAATGAGCAGTTCTTC. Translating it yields CASSLPSSRREVYNEQFF.